This T cell receptor (beta chain) originates from a study of blood T cell repertoires in COVID-19. The ends lost 5 bases at V and 0 bases at J; junction bases unmatched: 8. This CDR3 is built from 16 residues. CDR1 and CDR2 from the germline V gene are LNHDA and SQIVND (reference sequence). Profiled with immunoSEQ multiplex PCR; TCRdb holds only in-frame clones, not every one. The sample lists approximately 130,000 clones, 80% to 90% occurring once. The rearrangement joins TRBV19 to TRBJ1-1; TRBD1 matches at 8 bases. This receptor was taken from a man of 80 years or more with active or convalescent COVID-19. The sample comprised peripheral blood. The CDR3 loop is CASSGAGGRVNTEAFF. CDR3 sequence (DNA): TGTGCCAGTAGTGGGGCAGGGGGCAGGGTGAACACTGAAGCTTTCTTT.